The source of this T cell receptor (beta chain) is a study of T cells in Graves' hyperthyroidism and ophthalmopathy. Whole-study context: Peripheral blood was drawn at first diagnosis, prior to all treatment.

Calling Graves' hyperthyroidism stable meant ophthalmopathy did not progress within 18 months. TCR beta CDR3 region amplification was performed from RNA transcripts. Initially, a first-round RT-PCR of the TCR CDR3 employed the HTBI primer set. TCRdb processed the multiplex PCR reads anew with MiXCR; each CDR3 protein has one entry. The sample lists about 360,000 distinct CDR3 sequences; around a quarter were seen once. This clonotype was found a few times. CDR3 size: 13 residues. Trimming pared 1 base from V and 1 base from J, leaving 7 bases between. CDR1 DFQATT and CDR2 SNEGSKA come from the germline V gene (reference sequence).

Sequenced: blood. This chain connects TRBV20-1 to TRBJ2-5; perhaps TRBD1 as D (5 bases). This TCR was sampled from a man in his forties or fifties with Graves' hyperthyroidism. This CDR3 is CSARAGAQETQYF. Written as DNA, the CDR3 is TGCAGTGCTAGAGCTGGGGCCCAAGAGACCCAGTACTTC.